The 20 T cell receptor beta chains reported below all come from one sample, sequenced in a study of shared clonotypes between healthy human individuals. Assay: immunoSEQ multiplex PCR; the TCRdb copy retains only in-frame clones and omits some. The sample records about 1.1 million clones, about four fifths being singletons. The sample consisted of memory CD4+ T cells from PBMCs. Subset noted: CD45RA-negative fraction. These receptors were collected from a man aged 18 to 29 in good health. Some clones in this sample may be carry-over from other donors' samples.

The sample holds one count of this clone. This chain connects TRBV7-9 to TRBJ1-1, with D unresolved. Germline lookup yields CDR1 SEHNR and CDR2 FQNEAQ (reference sequence). Trimming stripped 7 bases from V and 7 bases from J, with 4 bases between. The CDR3 length is 9 residues. The CDR3 sequence: CASNLEAFF. CDR3 DNA: TGTGCCAGCAACCTTGAAGCTTTCTTT.

V and J are TRBV28 and TRBJ2-7; no definite D call. CDR3 length: 14 residues. Trimming cost V 6 bases and J 0 bases, with 12 bases left between them. The germline CDR1 and CDR2 sequences are MDHEN and SYDVKM. The CDR3 here is CASRGSPNSYEQYF. Here the CDR3 DNA reads TGTGCCAGCAGGGGATCTCCGAACTCCTACGAGCAGTACTTC.

The chain recombines TRBV7-2 with TRBJ2-7, with D maybe TRBD1 (6 bases). CDR1 and CDR2 (germline): SGHTA, FQGNSA. Trimming took 4 bases from V and 2 from J, leaving 21 bases between them. The CDR3 covers 17 residues. The CDR3 spells CASSSSTVTGWAYEQYF. DNA of the CDR3: TGTGCCAGCAGCTCAAGCACTGTGACAGGTTGGGCCTACGAGCAGTACTTC.

On this clone itself: The junction departs from the called germline gene at one end, perhaps through a read error. V gene TRBV5-4 combines with J gene TRBJ1-2; weak D call: TRBD1 (5 bases). The CDR3 runs to 15 residues. Germline assignment: CDR1 SGHNT and CDR2 YYREEE (reference sequence). The CDR3 loop is CASSRSMVLGDGYTF. DNA for the CDR3: TGCGCCAGCAGCCGAAGTATGGTCCTAGGGGACGGCTACACCTTC. The full variable domain, completed using reference TRBV5-4 and TRBJ1-2, is ETGVTQSPTHLIKTRGQQVTLRCSSQSGHNTVSWYQQALGQGPQFIFQYYREEENGRGNFPPRFSGLQFPNYSSELNVNALELDDSALYLCASSRSMVLGDGYTFGSGTRLTVV.

Details on this clone: At the DNA level, this CDR3 is encoded by other sequences in the same sample as well. The rearrangement uses TRBV28 and TRBJ2-7; the D is unclear. The CDR3 has 10 amino acids. The germline CDR1 and CDR2 sequences are MDHEN and SYDVKM. The V end was cut by 6 bases, the J end by 4 bases, with 4 bases between. CDR3 in amino acids: CASSLYEQYF. DNA for the CDR3: TGTGCCAGCAGCCTATACGAGCAGTACTTC.

Written as DNA, the CDR3 is TGTGCCAGCAGCTTAGGTACGACTAGCGGCGGAGAGACCCAGTACTTC. Its protein is CASSLGTTSGGETQYF. The genes are TRBV11-3 and TRBJ2-5; 9 positions agree with TRBD2. The trim removed 1 base at V and 4 bases at J, leaving 7 bases unmatched. CDR1 is SGHNT and CDR2 is YENEEA in the germline V gene. The CDR3 length is 16 residues.

V and J are TRBV4-3 and TRBJ1-1, with 7 bases lining up with TRBD1. The trim removed 4 bases at V and 9 bases at J, leaving 14 bases unmatched. The length of the CDR3 is 15 residues. From germline, CDR1 is LGHNA and CDR2 YSLEER. CDR3 sequence reads: CASSLTSGTESKAFF. For the CDR3, the DNA is TGCGCCAGCAGCCTGACCTCCGGGACAGAATCTAAAGCTTTCTTT.

The chain carries TRBV4-1 and TRBJ1-3; D is uncertain. CDR3 length equals 16 residues. Germline V CDR1 and CDR2: MGHRA, YSYEKL. The ends were cut back, 0 bases at V and 0 bases at J, with 9 bases in the middle. The CDR3 sequence is CASSQDGLYSGNTIYF. In DNA form, the CDR3 reads TGCGCCAGCAGCCAAGACGGTCTTTACTCTGGAAACACCATATATTTT.

J is TRBJ2-7 and V is TRBV28; 7 bases match TRBD2. The germline V gene encodes CDR1 MDHEN and CDR2 SYDVKM. V lost 5 bases to trimming and J lost 3 bases; unmatched junction nucleotides: 7. The CDR3 contains 14 residues. This CDR3 is CASSPQAGSYEQYF. CDR3 nucleotides: TGTGCCAGCAGTCCACAAGCGGGAAGCTACGAGCAGTACTTC.

V usage is TRBV2 and J usage is TRBJ1-5, with 11 bases identical to TRBD1. Per the germline V gene, CDR1 is SNHLY and CDR2 is FYNNEI. J gave up 6 bases and V 5 bases, and 3 bases lay outside the gene matches. CDR3 length: 14 residues. The CDR3 DNA reads TGTGCCAGCAGTCGGGGGACAGGGGGTCAGCCCCAGCATTTT. As protein: CASSRGTGGQPQHF.

V gene TRBV19 combines with J gene TRBJ2-7, with 8 bases matching TRBD1. This CDR3 contains 13 residues. From germline, CDR1 is LNHDA and CDR2 SQIVND (reference sequence). The V segment lost 5 bases and the J segment 3 bases; nucleotides outside the gene matches: 3. The CDR3 is CASSSGQGYEQYF. The CDR3 coding sequence is TGTGCCAGTAGTTCTGGACAGGGCTACGAGCAGTACTTC.

The chain couples TRBV11-2 to TRBJ2-7; D is unclear. Trimming removed 1 base at V and 6 bases at J, with 13 bases between. The CDR3 is 14 residues long. Germline V lookup: CDR1 SGHAT, CDR2 FQNNGV. Here the CDR3 DNA reads TGTGCCAGCAGCTTAGGCGACGTCCGGGTCGAGCAGTACTTC. This codes for CASSLGDVRVEQYF.

This clone showed up just once. V and J are TRBV7-8 and TRBJ2-3, with 7 bases that match TRBD2. The ends lost 5 bases at V and 8 bases at J; junction bases unmatched: 10. Per the germline V gene, CDR1 is SGHVS and CDR2 is FQNEAQ. The length of the CDR3 is 14 residues. CDR3 sequence (DNA): TGTGCCAGCAGCCCCCTGGCAGGCGGGGGTACGCAGTATTTT. The encoded protein is CASSPLAGGGTQYF.

The chain uses TRBV18 and TRBJ2-7, with D perhaps being TRBD1 or TRBD2 (5 bases each). This CDR3 region has 16 residues. V was shortened by 2 bases and J by 0 bases, with 14 bases between the two germline ends. CDR1 is KGHSH and CDR2 is LQKENI in the germline V gene. CDR3 sequence: CASSPGTPGVSYEQYF. CDR3 nucleotide sequence: TGTGCCAGCTCACCAGGGACCCCTGGGGTCTCCTACGAGCAGTACTTC.

V usage is TRBV7-9 and J usage is TRBJ2-7; D perhaps matches TRBD1 (6 bases). Trimming left V 3 bases short and J 3 bases short, with 15 bases between. There are 15 residues in the CDR3. Germline V gives CDR1 SEHNR, CDR2 FQNEAQ (reference sequence). The CDR3 here is CASSLPKDSYYEQYF. The CDR3 region has the DNA TGTGCCAGCAGCTTGCCCAAGGACAGCTACTACGAGCAGTACTTC.

The CDR3 protein is CASSQGVAGGTDTQYF. The CDR3 DNA reads TGCGCCAGCAGCCAAGGCGTAGCGGGAGGCACAGATACGCAGTATTTT. This chain uses TRBV4-3 with TRBJ2-3, with 9 bases identical to TRBD2. V lost 1 base, J lost 1 base, and 3 bases stayed unmatched. The CDR3 totals 16 residues. Germline CDR1 LGHNA, CDR2 YSLEER.

The V gene is TRBV27, the J gene TRBJ2-1, with D perhaps TRBD1 or TRBD2 (5 bases each). The germline V and J ends were trimmed by 2 bases and 9 bases, with 8 bases remaining between them. CDR1 and CDR2 from the germline V gene are MNHEY and SMNVEV (reference sequence). The CDR3 is 12 amino acids. The CDR3 loop reads CASSLTGTEQFF. The CDR3 DNA sequence: TGTGCCAGCAGTTTAACGGGGACTGAGCAGTTCTTC.

This CDR3 is CASSPQSPLNEQFF. DNA of the CDR3: TGTGCCAGCTCACCCCAGTCTCCTCTCAATGAGCAGTTCTTC. The chain links TRBV18 to TRBJ2-1; D is unclear. Germline CDR1 KGHSH, CDR2 LQKENI. Deletions cut 3 bases from V and 6 bases from J, with 12 bases between. This CDR3 region has 14 residues.

The chain uses TRBV5-1 and TRBJ2-1, with D perhaps matching TRBD2 (5 bases). V lost 0 bases to trimming and J lost 10 bases, with 8 bases between them. CDR3 size: 12 residues. Per the germline V gene, CDR1 is SGHRS and CDR2 is YFSETQ. CDR3 nucleotide sequence: TGCGCCAGCAGCTTGGCGGCGGGCGAGCAGTTCTTC. Amino acids: CASSLAAGEQFF.

The sample holds one count of this clone. V gene TRBV2 combines with J gene TRBJ2-7, with TRBD1 identical over 7 bases. The germline gives CDR1 SNHLY, CDR2 FYNNEI. The V segment lost 3 bases and the J segment 3 bases; nucleotides outside the gene matches: 2. This CDR3 contains 13 residues. DNA for the CDR3: TGTGCCAGCAGTGATGGACAGGTCTACGAGCAGTACTTC. Translation: CASSDGQVYEQYF.